This T cell receptor (beta chain) came from a study of T cell repertoires in cytomegalovirus infection. Study overall: The study used recently identified HLA-C-restricted and well-studied HLA-B-restricted CMV epitopes. CMV infection and matching HLA type were both indicated by public TCR beta signatures. Study results and caveats: CMV carriers having the relevant HLA were flagged by cumulative public TCR beta family frequency. There were HLA-C-restricted CMV-specific TCR beta clonotypes dominating the ex vivo response.

Trimming at V came to 6 bases and at J to 5 bases, leaving 7 bases not matched to a gene. CDR3 size: 15 residues. Via MiXCR, TCRdb re-called the reads, giving one row per CDR3 protein. The sample lists 450,000 to 650,000 distinct CDR3 sequences; 40% were seen once. A word on this clonotype: Its specificity is unknown.

V is TRBV12-3 or TRBV12-4 and J is TRBJ1-5; 10 nucleotides line up with TRBD1. Sequences were derived from cultured PBMCs, sampled from culture after CMV antigen stimulation. This receptor was obtained from a human donor in good health (CMV status not recorded). Some clones in this sample may be carry-over from other donors' samples. The CDR3 sequence: CASSRGQGRDQPQHF. In DNA, the CDR3 is TGTGCCAGCAGCCGGGGACAGGGGCGCGATCAGCCCCAGCATTTT.